The entry that follows covers one T cell receptor beta chain sequence. What it binds is unknown. The entry originates in a study of post-analysis software for immune sequencing data. Turning to the study itself: Relapsing-remitting, secondary progressive and progressive-relapsing multiple sclerosis courses were included.

This CDR3 contains 12 residues. Trimming left V 7 bases short and J 5 bases short, with 11 bases between. Study-level findings and limits: Patients carried a handful of TRBV segments more frequently than controls did, and TRBV5-6, TRBV5-1 and TRBV20-1 were among them. Compared with controls, patients showed significantly lower normalized Chao1 diversity.

Each TCR beta cDNA library carried unique molecular identifiers. TCRdb processed the PCR reads anew with MiXCR; each CDR3 protein has one entry. The profile shows fewer than 700,000 distinct CDR3 sequences, about 40% of them singletons. Sequencing input: blood. This rearrangement joins TRBV12-3 or TRBV12-4 to TRBJ2-5, with D uncertain. The source of this sequence is a girl under 18 with multiple sclerosis. CDR3 loop: CASTFSLETQYF. The CDR3 DNA reads TGTGCCAGCACCTTCAGCTTGGAGACCCAGTACTTC.